These 15 T cell receptor beta chains originate from one sample sequenced in a study of neurological immune-mediated disorders. TCRdb itself ran the 5' RACE reads through MiXCR, one entry per CDR3 protein. The table lists tens of thousands of distinct CDR3 sequences, 3% to 3.5% of them singletons. The time point: longitudinal time-point 1 (baseline). The material sequenced was PBMCs. All receptors derive from a woman aged 55-70 years with multiple sclerosis.

This clonotype was observed many times. The rearrangement uses TRBV29-1 and TRBJ1-2; D may be TRBD1 (6 bases). Germline CDR1 is SQVTM and CDR2 is ANQGSEA. Trimming stripped 7 bases from V and 1 base from J, with 10 bases between. The CDR3 is 12 amino acids. The CDR3 loop reads CSAVGGNYGYTF. CDR3 bases: TGCAGCGCCGTAGGGGGTAACTATGGCTACACCTTC.

This clonotype has ten or more counts. This chain connects TRBV12-3 or TRBV12-4 to TRBJ2-7, with 9 positions matching TRBD1. With 7 bases clipped from V and 2 bases from J, the junction kept 6 bases outside the gene matches. The CDR3 has 14 residues. This CDR3 is CASKSTGGPYEQYF. Written as DNA, the CDR3 is TGTGCCAGCAAATCGACAGGGGGTCCCTACGAGCAGTACTTC.

This clonotype was found many times. This chain links TRBV20-1 with TRBJ1-6, with a tentative D call TRBD1 (5 bases). The ends were cut back, 3 bases at V and 0 bases at J, with 9 bases in the middle. Germline-derived CDR1 and CDR2 are DFQATT and SNEGSKA (reference sequence). CDR3 size: 15 residues. Here the CDR3 reads CSARDTSSYNSPLHF. CDR3 coding DNA: TGCAGTGCTAGGGACACGAGCTCCTATAATTCACCCCTCCACTTT.

This clonotype was picked up many times. V is TRBV19 and J is TRBJ1-2; TRBD1 might be the D (6 bases). Trimming stripped 4 bases from V and 3 bases from J, with 9 bases between. CDR1 and CDR2 (germline): LNHDA, SQIVND (reference sequence). The CDR3 covers 13 residues. The CDR3 DNA reads TGTGCCAGTAGTAGGGGGCCGGACTATGGCTACACCTTC. Translating gives CASSRGPDYGYTF.

This clonotype has ten or more counts. The chain has TRBV7-2 and TRBJ2-2, with D perhaps TRBD2 (6 bases). The germline V gene encodes CDR1 SGHTA and CDR2 FQGNSA. The V and J ends lost 1 base and 0 bases respectively, with 9 bases between them. The CDR3 is made up of 16 amino acids. For the CDR3, the DNA is TGTGCCAGCAGCTTAGATGGACTAACGAACACCGGGGAGCTGTTTTTT. Translation gives CASSLDGLTNTGELFF.

There are many counts of this clonotype. The rearrangement joins TRBV7-8 to TRBJ2-7; D not certain. V lost 5 bases to trimming and J lost 3 bases, with 11 bases between them. Per germline, CDR1 SGHVS and CDR2 FQNEAQ. The CDR3 totals 13 residues. In DNA, the CDR3 is TGTGCCAGCAGCACGCTAACGATCTACGAGCAGTACTTC. Translating it yields CASSTLTIYEQYF.

The rearrangement links TRBV20-1 to TRBJ1-4, with 7 bases matching TRBD1. Unmatched junction bases numbered 7, after V lost 7 bases and J lost 5 bases. This CDR3 has 13 amino acids. Germline assignment: CDR1 DFQATT and CDR2 SNEGSKA (reference sequence). Here the CDR3 DNA reads TGCAGTGATGGCGGGACAGCAAATGAAAAACTGTTTTTT. Its translation: CSDGGTANEKLFF.

This clonotype was seen many times. CDR3 loop: CASSLDSGGTPYEQYF. Here the CDR3 DNA reads TGCGCCAGCAGCTTGGATAGCGGGGGGACTCCCTACGAGCAGTACTTC. The rearrangement links TRBV5-1 to TRBJ2-7; 10 bases are shared with TRBD2. J lost 2 bases, V lost 0 bases, and 5 bases had no gene match. CDR3 length: 16 residues. Germline V gene data show CDR1 as SGHRS and CDR2 as YFSETQ.

This clonotype was picked up many times. The rearrangement links TRBV12-3 or TRBV12-4 to TRBJ1-5, with no clear D. The CDR3 loop spans 13 amino acids. Trimming shortened V by 0 bases and J by 2 bases, and 2 bases separated the two germline ends. This CDR3 is CASSLAGNQPQHF. CDR3 nucleotides: TGTGCCAGCAGTTTAGCTGGCAATCAGCCCCAGCATTTT.

This clonotype was recorded at least ten times. The rearrangement links TRBV7-9 to TRBJ1-2; D remains unclear. Germline CDR1 reads SEHNR; CDR2 reads FQNEAQ (reference sequence). V was clipped by 6 bases and J by 8 bases, with 16 bases between them. The CDR3 totals 13 residues. The CDR3 here is CASRHEAGGGYTF. In nucleotides, the CDR3 is TGTGCCAGCAGGCACGAGGCCGGAGGGGGCTACACCTTC.

This clonotype was picked up many times. This chain links TRBV5-1 with TRBJ1-1, with a weak D call TRBD1 (5 bases). Trimming removed 4 bases at V and 7 bases at J, with 17 bases between. This CDR3 region has 14 residues. Germline V CDR1 and CDR2: SGHRS, YFSETQ. The CDR3 region is CASSPTGLSFEAFF. In DNA, the CDR3 is TGCGCCAGCAGCCCTACGGGACTCAGTTTTGAAGCTTTCTTT.

This clonotype occurred many times. The chain employs TRBV7-9 and TRBJ2-3; 8 bases map to TRBD1. CDR3 length equals 16 residues. Looked up from germline, CDR1 is SEHNR and CDR2 is FQNEAQ (reference sequence). The ends lost 5 bases at V and 0 bases at J; junction bases unmatched: 7. The chain's CDR3 is CASSPLWTGSTDTQYF. CDR3 sequence (DNA): TGTGCCAGCAGCCCCCTGTGGACAGGGAGCACAGATACGCAGTATTTT.

This clonotype was counted ten times or more. This rearrangement joins TRBV20-1 to TRBJ2-7, with TRBD1 identical over 11 bases. V lost 6 bases, J lost 6 bases, and 7 bases stayed unmatched. Germline V gene sequence: CDR1 DFQATT, CDR2 SNEGSKA (reference sequence). The CDR3 runs to 13 residues. This CDR3 is CSARDRGLREQYF. In DNA, the CDR3 is TGCAGTGCCCGGGACAGGGGGTTGCGCGAGCAGTACTTC.

This clonotype occurred many times. This chain joins TRBV19 and TRBJ1-1; D unresolved. The V end was cut by 1 base, the J end by 5 bases, with 11 bases between. This CDR3 contains 14 residues. CDR1 and CDR2 (germline): LNHDA, SQIVND (reference sequence). This CDR3 is CASSIGEGLTEAFF. CDR3 nucleotide sequence: TGTGCCAGTAGTATAGGCGAAGGACTAACTGAAGCTTTCTTT.

This clonotype was seen at least ten times. The chain couples TRBV5-1 to TRBJ2-5, with D maybe TRBD2 (5 bases). With 0 bases removed from V and 7 bases from J, the gap between germline ends came to 16 bases. CDR3 size: 15 residues. From germline, CDR1 is SGHRS and CDR2 YFSETQ. CDR3 loop: CASSLDRGSTGTQYF. The CDR3 DNA reads TGCGCCAGCAGCTTGGATAGAGGGAGCACCGGGACCCAGTACTTC.